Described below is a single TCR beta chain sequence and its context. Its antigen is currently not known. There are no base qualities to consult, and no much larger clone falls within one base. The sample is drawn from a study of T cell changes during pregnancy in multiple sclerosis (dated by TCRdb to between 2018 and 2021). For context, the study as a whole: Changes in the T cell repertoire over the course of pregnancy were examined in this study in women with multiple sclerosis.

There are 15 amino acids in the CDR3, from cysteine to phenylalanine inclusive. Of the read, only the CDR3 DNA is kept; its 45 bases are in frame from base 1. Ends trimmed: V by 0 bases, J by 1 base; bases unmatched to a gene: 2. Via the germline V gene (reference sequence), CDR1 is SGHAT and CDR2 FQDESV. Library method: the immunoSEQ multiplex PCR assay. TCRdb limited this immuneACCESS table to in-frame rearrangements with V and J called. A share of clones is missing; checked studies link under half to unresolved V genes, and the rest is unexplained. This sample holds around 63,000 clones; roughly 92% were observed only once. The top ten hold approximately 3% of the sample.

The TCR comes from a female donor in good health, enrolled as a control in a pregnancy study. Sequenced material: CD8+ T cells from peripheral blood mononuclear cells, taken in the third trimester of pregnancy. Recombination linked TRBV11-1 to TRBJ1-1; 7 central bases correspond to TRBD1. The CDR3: CASSLAKGANTEAFF. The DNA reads TGTGCCAGCAGCTTAGCGAAGGGGGCGAACACTGAAGCTTTCTTT.